This T cell receptor beta chain emerged from a study of blood T cell repertoires in COVID-19. About the research overall: The study drew acute and convalescent COVID-19 samples from the United States, Italy and Spain. The analysed material was cDNA or gDNA that came from T cells, B-cell-depleted T cells, or PBMCs.

As handled by the study authors: Amplified reference gene primers provided the basis for estimating nucleated cell counts. Only in-frame clones appear in the TCRdb table, and some are missing; sequencing was by immunoSEQ multiplex PCR. The V and J calls and clone size are taken from that table; D and trimming were inferred from the DNA. The sample records under 45,000 clones, around four fifths being singletons. Trimming cost V 1 base and J 3 bases, with 10 bases left between them. The germline CDR1 and CDR2 sequences are SGHAT and FQNNGV. There are 15 residues in the CDR3. Material: peripheral blood. The sequence was collected from a human donor in a cohort sampled during active COVID-19. This rearrangement joins TRBV11-2 to TRBJ2-1, with D perhaps matching TRBD1 (5 bases). CDR3 sequence (DNA): TGTGCCAGCAGCTTAGCAGGGTTTTACTACAATGAGCAGTTCTTC. This encodes CASSLAGFYYNEQFF.